The TCR beta chain under discussion was sequenced for a study of blood T cell repertoires in COVID-19. Germline V gene lookup returns CDR1 GTSNPN and CDR2 SVGIG (reference sequence). V shed 8 bases and J 8 bases; nucleotides not matched to a gene: 20. CDR3 length: 15 residues. Data came from immunoSEQ multiplex PCR; TCRdb stores just in-frame clones and leaves some out. The repertoire consists of around 57,000 clones, with around 80% occurring once and the leading ten covering 22%. The source material was peripheral blood. The chain is built from TRBV30 and TRBJ1-2; TRBD1 matches 7 bases. The clonotype originates from a woman aged 55-70 years with acute or convalescent COVID-19. The CDR3 loop reads CAGEGTATNLYGYTF. CDR3 coding DNA: TGTGCCGGAGAGGGGACAGCCACTAACCTCTACGGCTACACCTTC.